This TCR beta chain was profiled in a study of regulatory T cells in long-lasting Graves disease. Study conclusions and caveats: Thyroid tissue was not sampled; only peripheral blood was.

The table lists this clonotype with many counts. Its antigen remains unknown. Construction of the TCR beta libraries employed iRepertoire HTBI primers in conjunction with Arm-PCR of CDR3 regions. How the authors handled the data: The samples included roughly 61 TRBV and over eleven TRBJ segments. TCRdb re-called the multiplex PCR reads with MiXCR, one entry per CDR3 protein. The V and J calls here are based on TCRdb, not the publication. The sample includes hundreds of thousands of distinct CDR3 sequences, less than 25% of them seen just once. The time point is: persistent/refractory GD, antithyroid drugs over 5 years with positive TRAb. From RNA extracted from PBMCs, the TCR library was made. Patients were enrolled at an endocrinology department in Xi'an, China. V was shortened by 2 bases and J by 1 base, with 8 bases between the two germline ends. CDR1 and CDR2 (germline): MNHEY, SVGAGI. The CDR3 runs 14 residues.

Sequencing used peripheral blood mononuclear cells (PBMCs), obtained when the disease was refractory, from a patient treated with antithyroid drugs. The V and J genes are TRBV6-5 and TRBJ1-1, with D tentatively TRBD1 (5 bases). This sequence was found in a female donor with Graves disease. CDR3: CASSYEGRNTEAFF. CDR3 DNA: TGTGCCAGCAGTTACGAGGGACGGAACACTGAAGCTTTCTTT.